This T cell receptor (beta chain) was found in a study of T cell repertoires in cytomegalovirus infection. Study overall: The public TCR beta signatures pointed to both CMV infection and matching HLA type.

Each CDR3 protein gets one entry after TCRdb re-called the reads with MiXCR. The sample has under 250,000 distinct CDR3 sequences; 10% to 15% are singletons. CDR3 length equals 15 residues. The V gene's germline CDR1 is SGHKS and CDR2 YYEKEE (reference sequence). Trimming shortened V by 9 bases and J by 3 bases, and 22 bases separated the two germline ends. The table lists this clonotype with a few counts. The clonotype comes from a human donor in good health (CMV status not recorded). Some clones in this sample may be carry-over from other donors' samples. This chain links TRBV5-5 with TRBJ2-7; D remains unclear. Specimen: PBMCs. The CDR3 nucleotides are TGTGCCACCTGTCCTTACCCGGGCCCAGACTACGAGCAGTACTTC. Residues: CATCPYPGPDYEQYF.